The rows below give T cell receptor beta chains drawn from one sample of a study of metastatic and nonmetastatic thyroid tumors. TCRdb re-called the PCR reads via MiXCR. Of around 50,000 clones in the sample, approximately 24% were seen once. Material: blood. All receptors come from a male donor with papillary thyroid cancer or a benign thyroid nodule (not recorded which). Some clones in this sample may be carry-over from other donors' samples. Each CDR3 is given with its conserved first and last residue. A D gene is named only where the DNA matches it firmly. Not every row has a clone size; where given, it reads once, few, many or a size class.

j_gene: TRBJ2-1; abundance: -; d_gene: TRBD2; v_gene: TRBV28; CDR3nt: TGTGCCAGCAGTTTATTGGCTAGCGGGATCCTCAATGAGCAGTTCTTC; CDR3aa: CASSLLASGILNEQFF
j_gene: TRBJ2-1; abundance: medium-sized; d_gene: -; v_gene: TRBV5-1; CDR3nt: TGCGCCAGCAGCTTGGGAGCGGGCGGCTCCTACAATGAGCAGTTCTTC; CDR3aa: CASSLGAGGSYNEQFF
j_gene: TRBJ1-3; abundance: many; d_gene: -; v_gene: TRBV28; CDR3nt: TGTGCCAGCAGCCCCCCAAGGGGTAATGGAAACACCATATATTTT; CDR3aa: CASSPPRGNGNTIYF
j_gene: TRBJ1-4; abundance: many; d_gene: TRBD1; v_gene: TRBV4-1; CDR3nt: TGCGCCAGCAGCCGGGACAGGGACCGAAAACTGTTTTTT; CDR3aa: CASSRDRDRKLFF
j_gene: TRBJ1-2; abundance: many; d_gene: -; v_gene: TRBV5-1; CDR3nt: TGCGCCAGCAGCATCGATTTTTCAGGGGCGGCTGGCTACACCTTC; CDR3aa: CASSIDFSGAAGYTF
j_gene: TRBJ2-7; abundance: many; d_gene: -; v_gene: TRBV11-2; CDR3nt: TGTGCCAGCAGCTTAGGTATAGGGGGAGGGGGCGAGCAGTACTTC; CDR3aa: CASSLGIGGGGEQYF
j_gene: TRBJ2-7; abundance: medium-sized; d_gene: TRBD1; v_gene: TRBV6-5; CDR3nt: TGTGCCAGCAGTTACACCTTAATACGGGACAGGGGGCGGGAGCCCCTCAACGAGCAGTACTTC; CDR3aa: CASSYTLIRDRGREPLNEQYF
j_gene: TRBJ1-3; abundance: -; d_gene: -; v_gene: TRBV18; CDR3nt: TGTGCCTGCTCACCAGTCGCGGGTGAAACTGGAAACACCTTATATTTT; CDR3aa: CACSPVAGETGNTLYF
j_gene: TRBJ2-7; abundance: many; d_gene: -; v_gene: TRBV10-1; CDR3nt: TGCGCCAGCAGTTCCGACAGGAGGGGCGAGCAGTACTTC; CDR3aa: CASSSDRRGEQYF
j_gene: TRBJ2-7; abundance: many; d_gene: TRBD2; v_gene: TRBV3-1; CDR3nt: TGTGCCAGCAGCCAAGTTTCAGGGCGGGGGGCCGAGCAGTACTTC; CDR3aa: CASSQVSGRGAEQYF
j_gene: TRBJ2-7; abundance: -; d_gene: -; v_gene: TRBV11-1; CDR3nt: TGTGCCAGCAGCTTAGGCGTGGCCTACGAGCAGTACTTC; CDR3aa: CASSLGVAYEQYF
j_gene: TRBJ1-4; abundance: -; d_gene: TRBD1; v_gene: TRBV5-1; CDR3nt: TGCGCCAGCAGTTCATCCGGGACAGCTACTAATGAAAAACTGTTTTTT; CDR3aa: CASSSSGTATNEKLFF
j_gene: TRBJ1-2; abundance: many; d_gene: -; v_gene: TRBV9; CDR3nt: TGTGCCAGTTCGGGATCGGCTTACTATGGCTACACCTTC; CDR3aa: CASSGSAYYGYTF
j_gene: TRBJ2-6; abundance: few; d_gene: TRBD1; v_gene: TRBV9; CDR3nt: TGTGCCAGCAGCGTTCAGGGGGCCACTGGGGCCAACGTCCTGACTTTC; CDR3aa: CASSVQGATGANVLTF
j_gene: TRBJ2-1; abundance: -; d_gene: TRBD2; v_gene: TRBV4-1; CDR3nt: TGCGCCAGCGTTACCGGGACTAGTGTCGTTGAGCAGTTCTTC; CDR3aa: CASVTGTSVVEQFF
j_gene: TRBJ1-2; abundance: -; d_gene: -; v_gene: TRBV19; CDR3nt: TGTGCCACTAGCCAGATGACAGGCAATAACTATGGCTACACCTTC; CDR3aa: CATSQMTGNNYGYTF
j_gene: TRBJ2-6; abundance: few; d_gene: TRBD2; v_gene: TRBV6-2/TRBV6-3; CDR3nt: TGTGCCAGCAGTTACAGCGGGATCTCTGGGGCCAACGTCCTGACTTTC; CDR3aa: CASSYSGISGANVLTF
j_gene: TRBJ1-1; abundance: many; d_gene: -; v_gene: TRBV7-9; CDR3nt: TGTGCCAGCAGCCGTGACAGCGGGAACACTGAAGCTTTCTTT; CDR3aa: CASSRDSGNTEAFF
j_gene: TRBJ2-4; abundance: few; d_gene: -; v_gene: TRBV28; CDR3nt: TGTGCCAGCAACATTGGGGGGGCAACAAACATTCAGTACTTC; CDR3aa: CASNIGGATNIQYF
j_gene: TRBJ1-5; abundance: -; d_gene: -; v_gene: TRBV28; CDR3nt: TGTGCCAGCAGTCCCCCCGCGGGGGTCGCCAGCAATCAGCCCCAGCATTTT; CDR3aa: CASSPPAGVASNQPQHF
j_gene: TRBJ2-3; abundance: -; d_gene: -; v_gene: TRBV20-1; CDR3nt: TGCAGTGCCAGTTTATGGGAGCGTCCCACAGATACGCAGTATTTT; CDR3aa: CSASLWERPTDTQYF
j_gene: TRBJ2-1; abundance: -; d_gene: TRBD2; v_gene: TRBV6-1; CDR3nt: TGTGCCAGCACCGCACTAGCGGGGGGGATCAGGAATGAGCAGTTCTTC; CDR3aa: CASTALAGGIRNEQFF
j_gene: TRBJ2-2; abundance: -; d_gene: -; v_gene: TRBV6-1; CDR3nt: TGTGCCAGCAGTGAAGGCGGGACGAACACCGGGGATCTGTTTTTT; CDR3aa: CASSEGGTNTGDLFF
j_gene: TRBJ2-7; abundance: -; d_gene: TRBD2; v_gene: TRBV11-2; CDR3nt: TGTGCCAGCAGCAAGACTAGCGGAACCTACGAGCAGTACTTC; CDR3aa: CASSKTSGTYEQYF
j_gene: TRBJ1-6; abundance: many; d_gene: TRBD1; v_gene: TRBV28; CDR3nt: TGTGCCAGCAGTCTCCAGACAGGGCTCTCACCCCTCCACTTT; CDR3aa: CASSLQTGLSPLHF
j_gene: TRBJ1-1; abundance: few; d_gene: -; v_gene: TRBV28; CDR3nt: TGTGCCAGCGGTCCCCCCATGGACACTGAAGCTTTCTTT; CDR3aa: CASGPPMDTEAFF
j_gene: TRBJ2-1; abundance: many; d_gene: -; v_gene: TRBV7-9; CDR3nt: TGTGCCAGCAGCTTTGTGCCTGGGTGGATTAGCGTGTCGATGGAGCAGTTCTTC; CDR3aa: CASSFVPGWISVSMEQFF
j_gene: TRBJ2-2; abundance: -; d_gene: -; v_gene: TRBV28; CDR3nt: TGTGCCAGCAGTTGGTCGGGGACGAACACCGGGGAGCTGTTTTTT; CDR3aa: CASSWSGTNTGELFF
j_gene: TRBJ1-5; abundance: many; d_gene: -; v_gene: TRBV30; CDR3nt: TGTGCCTGGAGTGTTGGGGGCGCCCAGCCCCAGCATTTT; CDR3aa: CAWSVGGAQPQHF
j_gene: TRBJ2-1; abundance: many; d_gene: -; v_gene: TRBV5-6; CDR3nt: TGTGCCAGCAGCTGGTCTTCGACGAATGAGCAGTTCTTC; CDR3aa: CASSWSSTNEQFF
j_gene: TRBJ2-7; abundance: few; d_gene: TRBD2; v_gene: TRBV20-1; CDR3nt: TGCAGTGCTAGACTAGCGGGGGGCTCTTCCTACGAGCAGTACTTC; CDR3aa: CSARLAGGSSYEQYF
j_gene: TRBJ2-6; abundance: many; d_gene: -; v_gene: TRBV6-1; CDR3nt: TGTGCCAGCACCAAGAAGAGTTTCTCTGGGGCCAACGTCCTGACTTTC; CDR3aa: CASTKKSFSGANVLTF
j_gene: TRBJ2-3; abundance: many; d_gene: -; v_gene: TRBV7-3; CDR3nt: TGTGCCAGCAGCTTTGCTAGTGGCACAGATACGCAGTATTTT; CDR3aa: CASSFASGTDTQYF
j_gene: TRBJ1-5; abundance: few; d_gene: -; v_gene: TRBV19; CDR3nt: TGTGCCAGTAGTATTATTCAGGCCGGACCCGTCACTCAGCATTTT; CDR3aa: CASSIIQAGPVTQHF
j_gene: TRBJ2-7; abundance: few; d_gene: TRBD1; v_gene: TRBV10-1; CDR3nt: TGCGCCAGCAGTGAGGGCGACAGGGAAGACGAGCAGTACTTC; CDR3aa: CASSEGDREDEQYF
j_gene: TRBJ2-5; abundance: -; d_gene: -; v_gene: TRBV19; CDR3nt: TGTTCCAGTAGTATATCGTCAGGCGGTGGTAATGCCGAGACCCAGTACTTC; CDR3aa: CSSSISSGGGNAETQYF
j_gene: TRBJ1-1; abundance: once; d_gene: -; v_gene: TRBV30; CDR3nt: TGTGCCTGGGGGGGGACTGAAGCTTTCTTT; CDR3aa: CAWGGTEAFF
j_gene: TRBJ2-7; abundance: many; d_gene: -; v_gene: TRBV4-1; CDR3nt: TGCGCCAGCAGCCTGGGGGACGGATGGGGGGAGCAGTACTTC; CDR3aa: CASSLGDGWGEQYF
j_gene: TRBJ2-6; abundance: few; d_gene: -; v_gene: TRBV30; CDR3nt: TGTGCCTGGAGTGAAGCGGGCTCTGGGGCCAACGTCCTGACTTTC; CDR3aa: CAWSEAGSGANVLTF
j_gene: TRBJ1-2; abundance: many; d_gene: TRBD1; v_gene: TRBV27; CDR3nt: TGTGCCAGCAGTTCCCCGTCGGGACAGGGGTTCTATGGCTACACCTTC; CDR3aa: CASSSPSGQGFYGYTF
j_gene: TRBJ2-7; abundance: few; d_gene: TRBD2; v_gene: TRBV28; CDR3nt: TGTGCCAGCAGTTCCGGACGTGCCGGGACTAGCTCCTACGAGCAGTACTTC; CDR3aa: CASSSGRAGTSSYEQYF
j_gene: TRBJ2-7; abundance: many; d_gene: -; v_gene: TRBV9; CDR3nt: TGTGCCAGCAGCGCTGAGATCCGCAGCTCCTACGAGCAGTACTTC; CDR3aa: CASSAEIRSSYEQYF
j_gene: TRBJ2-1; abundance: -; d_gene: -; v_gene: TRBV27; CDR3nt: TGTGCCAGCAGCTCCCCCCTTGGTGGTAACAATGAGCAGTTCTTC; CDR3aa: CASSSPLGGNNEQFF
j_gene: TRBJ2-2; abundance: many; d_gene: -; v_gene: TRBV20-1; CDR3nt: TGCAGTGCTATTGGAGGGCTAAACACCGGGGAGCTGTTTTTT; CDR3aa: CSAIGGLNTGELFF
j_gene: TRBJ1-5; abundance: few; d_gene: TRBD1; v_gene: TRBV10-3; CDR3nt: TGTGCCATCAGTGAGTCGGGACAGGGTAGCAATCAGCCCCAGCATTTT; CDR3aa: CAISESGQGSNQPQHF
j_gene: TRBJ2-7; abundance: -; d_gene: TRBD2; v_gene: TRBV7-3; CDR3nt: TGTGCCAGCAGCCCCCCGGGACTAGCTGCCTACGAGCAGTACTTC; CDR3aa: CASSPPGLAAYEQYF
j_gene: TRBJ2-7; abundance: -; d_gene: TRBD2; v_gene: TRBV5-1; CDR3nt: TGCGCCAGCAGCCGGGACTATAACTACGAGCAGTACTTC; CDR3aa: CASSRDYNYEQYF
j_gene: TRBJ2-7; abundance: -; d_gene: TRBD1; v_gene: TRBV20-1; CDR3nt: TGCAGTGCTAGCAGGACAGGGTTCTACGAGCAGTACTTC; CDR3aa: CSASRTGFYEQYF
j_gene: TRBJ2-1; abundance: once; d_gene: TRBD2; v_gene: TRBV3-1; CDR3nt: TGTGCCAGCAGCCTGACGATAGCGGGAGGGGGTATCTTGGACAATGAGCAGTTCTTC; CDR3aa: CASSLTIAGGGILDNEQFF
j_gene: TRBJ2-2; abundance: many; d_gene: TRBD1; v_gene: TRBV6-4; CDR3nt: TGTGCCAGCAGCCCCGGGACAGGGAACACCGGGGAGCTGTTTTTT; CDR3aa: CASSPGTGNTGELFF
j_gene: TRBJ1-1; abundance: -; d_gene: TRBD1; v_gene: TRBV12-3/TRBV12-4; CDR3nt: TGTGCCAGCAGCACCGGGACAGTGAACACTGAAGCTTTCTTT; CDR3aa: CASSTGTVNTEAFF
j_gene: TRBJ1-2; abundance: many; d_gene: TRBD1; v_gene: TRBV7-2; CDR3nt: TGTGCCAGCAGTGAGCGGACAGGTATCTATGGCTACACCTTC; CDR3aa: CASSERTGIYGYTF
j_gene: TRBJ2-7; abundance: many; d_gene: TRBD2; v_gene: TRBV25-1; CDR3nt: TGTGCCAGCAGTGAATCCCTAGCGGGAGGTCTGTACGAGCAGTACTTC; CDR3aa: CASSESLAGGLYEQYF
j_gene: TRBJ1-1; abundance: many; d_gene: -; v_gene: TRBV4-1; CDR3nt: TGCGCCAGCAGCCCGAGGACGGGCGGGGTCACTGAAGCTTTCTTT; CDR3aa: CASSPRTGGVTEAFF
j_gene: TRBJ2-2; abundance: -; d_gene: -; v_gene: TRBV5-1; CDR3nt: TGCGCCAGCAGCTTGCTGGGAGCAGGGGACACCGGGGAGCTGTTTTTT; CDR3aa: CASSLLGAGDTGELFF
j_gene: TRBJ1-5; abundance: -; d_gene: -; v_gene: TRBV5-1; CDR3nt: TGCGCCAGCAGCTTGTCTGGGGGGGGTGGCAATCAGCCCCAGCATTTT; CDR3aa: CASSLSGGGGNQPQHF
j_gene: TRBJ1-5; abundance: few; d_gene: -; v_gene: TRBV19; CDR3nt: TGTGCCAGTATGGTAAGAGGTTATAGCAATCAGCCCCAGCATTTT; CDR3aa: CASMVRGYSNQPQHF
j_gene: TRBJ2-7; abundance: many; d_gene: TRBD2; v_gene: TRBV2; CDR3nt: TGTGCCACCGGACTAGCGGATACTTACGAGCAGTACTTC; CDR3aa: CATGLADTYEQYF
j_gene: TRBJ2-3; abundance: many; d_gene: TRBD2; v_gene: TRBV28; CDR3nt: TGTGCCAGCAGTTTATCCGGACTAGCGGGAGGGACAGATACGCAGTATTTT; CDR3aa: CASSLSGLAGGTDTQYF